A selection of T cell receptor beta chains follows, all from one sample in a study of post-analysis software for immune sequencing data. TCRdb recomputed calls from the PCR reads with MiXCR, one row per CDR3 protein. The sample gives roughly 700,000 distinct CDR3 sequences, about 27% of which show up once; more than 0.55% is in the top ten. Specimen: blood. All receptors derive from a girl aged 5 to 17 with multiple sclerosis. CDR3s include the opening cysteine and the closing phenylalanine or tryptophan. The order of the fields is J gene, D gene, clone size, V gene, CDR3 protein, CDR3 DNA. The D gene is left open where the match is weak. Clone size appears in some rows only: once, few, many, or a class for an expanded clone.

j_gene: TRBJ2-1
d_gene: TRBD2
abundance: NA
v_gene: TRBV4-3
CDR3aa: CASSTLAEIDNEQFF
CDR3nt: TGCGCCAGCAGTACACTAGCGGAAATAGACAATGAGCAGTTCTTC

j_gene: TRBJ2-3
d_gene: NA
abundance: NA
v_gene: TRBV10-3
CDR3aa: CATEGRREGTDTQYF
CDR3nt: TGTGCCACCGAAGGTCGGCGGGAAGGCACAGATACGCAGTATTTT

j_gene: TRBJ2-1
d_gene: TRBD2
abundance: NA
v_gene: TRBV7-2
CDR3aa: CASSLWGRVNYNEQFF
CDR3nt: TGTGCCAGCAGCTTATGGGGGAGGGTGAATTACAATGAGCAGTTCTTC

j_gene: TRBJ1-1
d_gene: NA
abundance: NA
v_gene: TRBV4-1
CDR3aa: CASSQDSDVGTAFF
CDR3nt: TGCGCCAGCAGCCAAGATTCCGATGTAGGGACGGCTTTCTTT

j_gene: TRBJ2-5
d_gene: TRBD2
abundance: NA
v_gene: TRBV18
CDR3aa: CASSPAVAGGQETQYF
CDR3nt: TGTGCCAGCTCACCAGCGGTAGCGGGAGGCCAAGAGACCCAGTACTTC

j_gene: TRBJ2-4
d_gene: NA
abundance: few
v_gene: TRBV15
CDR3aa: CATGPRVAKNIQYF
CDR3nt: TGTGCCACCGGACCCCGAGTAGCCAAAAACATTCAGTACTTC

j_gene: TRBJ2-1
d_gene: TRBD2
abundance: NA
v_gene: TRBV7-2
CDR3aa: CASSFASGTLDEQFF
CDR3nt: TGTGCCAGCAGCTTTGCTAGCGGGACTTTGGATGAGCAGTTCTTC

j_gene: TRBJ2-5
d_gene: NA
abundance: NA
v_gene: TRBV4-3
CDR3aa: CASSQVIGSPETQYF
CDR3nt: TGCGCCAGCAGCCAAGTTATAGGCTCCCCCGAGACCCAGTACTTC

j_gene: TRBJ2-5
d_gene: TRBD2
abundance: NA
v_gene: TRBV5-6
CDR3aa: CAGSSSGGYQETQYF
CDR3nt: TGTGCCGGCAGCTCCAGCGGGGGATACCAAGAGACCCAGTACTTC

j_gene: TRBJ2-1
d_gene: NA
abundance: NA
v_gene: TRBV6-5
CDR3aa: CASSYFSSYNEQFF
CDR3nt: TGTGCCAGCAGTTACTTTAGCTCCTACAATGAGCAGTTCTTC

j_gene: TRBJ2-3
d_gene: NA
abundance: NA
v_gene: TRBV7-8
CDR3aa: CASSLLTVQDTQYF
CDR3nt: TGTGCCAGCAGCTTGCTGACAGTCCAAGATACGCAGTATTTT

j_gene: TRBJ2-7
d_gene: NA
abundance: once
v_gene: TRBV7-9
CDR3aa: CASSLTGRNEQYF
CDR3nt: TGTGCCAGCAGCCTGACAGGGAGGAACGAGCAGTACTTC

j_gene: TRBJ2-7
d_gene: NA
abundance: few
v_gene: TRBV10-3
CDR3aa: CAISESMTGFNPYEQYF
CDR3nt: TGTGCCATCAGTGAGTCGATGACGGGGTTTAACCCCTACGAGCAGTACTTC

j_gene: TRBJ2-2
d_gene: TRBD2
abundance: few
v_gene: TRBV29-1
CDR3aa: CSGRSGGPTGELFF
CDR3nt: TGCAGCGGTCGAAGCGGGGGGCCCACCGGGGAGCTGTTTTTT